This paragraph reports one T cell receptor (beta chain). The target antigen is unknown. This sample was included in a study of cytomegalovirus exposure and HLA in healthy donors. Study in general: The 100 million to 120 million unique TCR beta sequences, from roughly 180 million T cells, were found by an earlier analysis.

The V and J ends lost 5 bases and 3 bases respectively, with 12 bases between them. Germline CDR1 is SGHAT and CDR2 is FQNNGV. This CDR3 contains 14 residues. Points from the study as a whole: As a later analysis showed, a missense DCLRE1C variant was linked to trimming of TCR beta V- and J-genes.

The primer mix had 60 Vbeta and 13 Jbeta primers. The table came from immunoSEQ multiplex PCR; TCRdb's copy has only in-frame clones and leaves some out. The data hold about 150,000 clones, with approximately 80% observed a single time. The sequence was obtained from a man younger than 30 in good health and CMV-seronegative. Sequenced input: PBMCs. The rearrangement joins TRBV11-2 to TRBJ2-3, with D uncertain. In nucleotides, the CDR3 is TGTGCCAGCAGCCTAACCCTAGGAACAGATACGCAGTATTTT. Its translation: CASSLTLGTDTQYF.